These 14 T cell receptor beta chains were sequenced from one sample in a study of identical twins. TCRdb used MiXCR to reprocess the 5' RACE reads, holding one entry per CDR3 protein. The sample consists of hundreds of thousands of distinct CDR3 sequences, 21% of them appearing once. These same records also appear under a second study, on T cells expressing NK-cell markers.

Sequences were obtained from PBMCs. The receptors derive from a young woman in good health.

This sequence joins TRBV20-1 and TRBJ2-1, with 11 bases lining up with TRBD2. CDR1 is DFQATT, CDR2 SNEGSKA, per germline (reference sequence). After removal of 6 bases from V and 8 bases from J, the junction contained 12 bases not matched to a gene. The CDR3 covers 15 residues. CDR3 DNA sequence: TGCAGTGCCAACTCTCTAGCGGGGGGCCGCGATGAGCAGTTCTTC. Translation: CSANSLAGGRDEQFF.

The V and J genes are TRBV7-2 and TRBJ2-1; 9 bases map to TRBD2. There are 17 residues in the CDR3. From germline, CDR1 is SGHTA and CDR2 FQGNSA. Trimming cost V 5 bases and J 4 bases; bases outside gene matches: 12. The CDR3 loop reads CASSPRLADVGYNEQFF. The CDR3 nucleotides are TGTGCCAGCAGCCCCCGACTAGCGGATGTGGGTTACAATGAGCAGTTCTTC.

This clonotype was found a few times. The chain carries TRBV5-5 and TRBJ2-5, with 9 bases fitting TRBD2. Looked up from germline, CDR1 is SGHKS and CDR2 is YYEKEE (reference sequence). This CDR3 comprises 14 residues. The V gene end was trimmed by 2 bases and the J gene end by 4 bases; junction bases not matched to a gene: 3. The CDR3 coding sequence is TGTGCCAGCAGCTTCCAGGGACTAGCAGAGACCCAGTACTTC. This translates into CASSFQGLAETQYF.

Here the CDR3 DNA reads TGTGCCAGCAGCCTCCCGTTAAGCGGGGGGGCCATAAACAATGAGCAGTTCTTC. It codes for CASSLPLSGGAINNEQFF. This chain links TRBV4-2 with TRBJ2-1; 10 nucleotides line up with TRBD2. Germline V gives CDR1 LGHNA, CDR2 YNFKEQ. CDR3 length: 18 residues. The junction had 14 bases not matched to a gene; V was cut back by 4 bases and J by 5 bases.

The rearrangement uses TRBV12-3 or TRBV12-4 and TRBJ1-5; D may be TRBD1 (5 bases). The CDR3 has 12 amino acids. V lost 10 bases, J lost 3 bases, and 10 bases lay in between. DNA for the CDR3: TGTGCCACCGGGACGGACAATCAGCCCCAGCATTTT. Its translation is CATGTDNQPQHF.

CDR3 in DNA: TGTGCCAGCAGCGTAGTCGCAGGCTCCTACGAGCAGTACTTC. It yields the protein CASSVVAGSYEQYF. The chain couples TRBV9 to TRBJ2-7, with unresolved D. Deletions cut 0 bases from V and 0 bases from J, with 7 bases between. The germline V gene encodes CDR1 SGDLS and CDR2 YYNGEE. CDR3 length equals 14 residues. Looking up the rest from reference TRBV9 and TRBJ2-7 gives the full variable domain: DSGVTQTPKHLITATGQRVTLRCSPRSGDLSVYWYQQSLDQGLQFLIQYYNGEERAKGNILERFSAQQFPDLHSELNLSSLELGDSALYFCASSVVAGSYEQYFGPGTRLTVT.

This clonotype was recorded a few times. The V and J genes are TRBV20-1 and TRBJ2-1; 9 bases agree with TRBD2. The CDR3 is 12 amino acids. Germline V gene sequence: CDR1 DFQATT, CDR2 SNEGSKA (reference sequence). V shed 6 bases and J 6 bases; nucleotides not matched to a gene: 3. This CDR3 reads CSASSGSNEQFF. In DNA form, the CDR3 reads TGCAGTGCCAGTAGCGGGAGCAATGAGCAGTTCTTC.

This clonotype was observed a few times. V gene TRBV6-5 combines with J gene TRBJ2-7; D unresolved. Germline V lookup: CDR1 MNHEY, CDR2 SVGAGI. Trimming left V 4 bases short and J 4 bases short, with 11 bases between. The CDR3 length is 13 residues. The CDR3 loop reads CASSSPVSYEQYF. For the CDR3, the DNA is TGTGCCAGCAGTTCCCCCGTGAGTTACGAGCAGTACTTC.

The chain links TRBV15 to TRBJ2-5, with no clear D. The CDR3 contains 15 residues. CDR1 is LNHNV, CDR2 YYDKDF, per germline (reference sequence). V was cut by 1 base and J by 4 bases, with 13 bases left in between. The CDR3 nucleotides read TGTGCCACCAGCAGAGCTCCCGGAGTTCGAGAGACCCAGTACTTC. The encoded protein is CATSRAPGVRETQYF. Filled out from reference TRBV15 and TRBJ2-5, the complete variable domain reads DAMVIQNPRYQVTQFGKPVTLSCSQTLNHNVMYWYQQKSSQAPKLLFHYYDKDFNNEADTPDNFQSRRPNTSFCFLDIRSPGLGDTAMYLCATSRAPGVRETQYFGPGTRLLVL.

Only a few counts were recorded for this clonotype. The genes are TRBV12-3 or TRBV12-4 and TRBJ2-1; D ambiguous. The CDR3 is 12 amino acids. V lost 6 bases and J lost 4, with 7 bases in between. The CDR3 region is CASRYIYNEQFF. CDR3 nucleotides: TGTGCCAGCAGATATATATACAATGAGCAGTTCTTC.

J is TRBJ2-1 and V is TRBV15, with D perhaps matching TRBD2 (6 bases). There are 16 residues in the CDR3. Germline V gene lookup returns CDR1 LNHNV and CDR2 YYDKDF (reference sequence). V shed 4 bases and J shed 6 bases, with 19 bases lying between them. The chain's CDR3 is CATSTRKWDLSNEQFF. The CDR3 bases are TGTGCCACCAGCACCCGCAAGTGGGACTTAAGCAATGAGCAGTTCTTC.

This clonotype came up a few times. The chain is built from TRBV20-1 and TRBJ2-1; a possible D gene is TRBD2 (7 bases). The CDR3 totals 13 residues. V gave up 5 bases and J gave up 10 bases, with 18 bases separating them. CDR1 and CDR2 (germline): DFQATT, SNEGSKA (reference sequence). The CDR3 sequence is CSAGGGGPMEQFF. CDR3 nucleotide sequence: TGCAGTGCTGGGGGGGGGGGCCCCATGGAGCAGTTCTTC.

This clonotype was seen a few times. The chain employs TRBV6-5 and TRBJ1-1; D not certain. CDR3 length equals 13 residues. Germline V gives CDR1 MNHEY, CDR2 SVGAGI. Trimming removed 0 bases from V and 3 bases from J, with 5 bases in between. The CDR3 spells CASSYSPDTEAFF. CDR3 sequence (DNA): TGTGCCAGCAGTTACTCCCCCGACACTGAAGCTTTCTTT.

This clonotype was counted between two and nine times. V is TRBV20-1 and J is TRBJ2-7, with D possibly matching TRBD2 (5 bases). CDR3 length: 14 residues. Per germline, CDR1 DFQATT and CDR2 SNEGSKA (reference sequence). V was cut by 3 bases and J by 6 bases, with 18 bases left in between. The CDR3 bases are TGCAGTGCTAGTATGTGGCGGGTTCCCTTCGAGCAGTACTTC. Translation: CSASMWRVPFEQYF.